This TCR beta chain stems from a study of neoadjuvant anti-PD-1 for oral cavity cancer. About the study: Patients without progression got a fourth dose around day 43. Whole-study findings and limits: Higher pretreatment blood Treg/Th17 ratios correlated with higher pretreatment blood and lower post-treatment tumor TCRbeta clonality.

Cohort: HPV-negative, locally advanced oral cavity squamous cell carcinoma patients. Looked up from germline, CDR1 is SNHLY and CDR2 is FYNNEI. The CDR3 is 13 amino acids. Losses at the gene ends were 5 bases for V and 9 bases for J; bases not matched to a gene: 6. Sequencing was performed with immunoSEQ multiplex PCR; in TCRdb, only in-frame clones are kept and a portion is missing. The sample gives thousands of clones, approximately 82% of which show up once; roughly 3.5% is in the top ten. Comment on this clone: Its specificity is not known.

The receptor was derived from a person aged 35 to 85 with oral cavity squamous cell carcinoma. This chain uses TRBV2 with TRBJ2-2; TRBD1 agrees at 7 bases. The source was PBMCs, collected before nivolumab (anti-PD-1) treatment. Here the CDR3 reads CASSWDSLRELFF. The CDR3 DNA reads as TGTGCCAGCAGTTGGGACAGCCTACGGGAGCTGTTTTTT.